This section outlines one T cell receptor beta chain sequence together with its context. What it binds is not known. From the roughly 120-subject validation cohort, which was separate from the roughly 670-subject first cohort, the donors were drawn. This sample was included in a study of cytomegalovirus exposure and HLA in healthy donors. Study-level information: A subsequent analysis stated that the 90 to 150 validation repertoires were run on the same platform as the roughly 670 first-cohort repertoires. Whole-study findings and limits: Usually a TCR sequence was rare, but some public TCRs were found in many donors. Cytomegalovirus association was listed for about 170 TCR beta chains.

Generated by immunoSEQ multiplex PCR, the TCRdb table keeps only in-frame clones and is missing some. The repertoire has about 180,000 clones, 86% of them found once; the top ten carry about 2.5%. This sequence was found in a man in his late teens or twenties in good health and CMV-seropositive. Material for sequencing was PBMCs.

The CDR3 protein is CASTPGQGSYEQYF. DNA for the CDR3: TGTGCCAGCACTCCGGGACAGGGGAGCTACGAGCAGTACTTC. V is TRBV6-5 and J is TRBJ2-7, with 10 bases matching TRBD1. Germline CDR1 and CDR2: MNHEY and SVGAGI. V shed 7 bases, J shed 3 bases, and the junction held 6 bases outside the gene matches. This CDR3 comprises 14 residues.